These 19 T cell receptor beta chains were sequenced from one sample in a study of blood T cell repertoires in COVID-19. Sequencing was performed with immunoSEQ multiplex PCR; in TCRdb, only in-frame clones are kept and a portion is missing. Of fewer than 400,000 clones listed, just under 90% are singletons. The sequencing input was PBMCs or T cells enriched from blood (not recorded which). Receptors were obtained from a woman aged 50 to 60 who had recovered from COVID-19.

This clone appeared a single time. The V and J genes are TRBV10-3 and TRBJ1-1, with 8 bases lining up with TRBD1. The CDR3 sequence is 13 residues long. With 6 bases clipped from V and 3 bases from J, the junction kept 3 bases outside the gene matches. CDR1 is ENHRY, CDR2 SYGVKD, per germline. Here the CDR3 reads CAIRTGVYTEAFF. The CDR3 DNA sequence: TGTGCCATCAGGACAGGGGTATACACTGAAGCTTTCTTT.

The gene calls are TRBV9 and TRBJ1-3; perhaps TRBD1 as D (6 bases). The V gene lost 0 bases and the J gene lost 4 bases, with 11 bases spanning the gap. Germline CDR1 and CDR2: SGDLS and YYNGEE. This CDR3 has 15 residues. The CDR3: CASSVDGRGGNTIYF. The CDR3 DNA sequence: TGTGCCAGCAGCGTAGATGGGAGGGGGGGAAACACCATATATTTT.

The rearrangement links TRBV24-1 to TRBJ2-2; 9 bases are a match to TRBD1. Germline V gives CDR1 KGHDR, CDR2 SFDVKD. With 3 bases clipped from V and 3 bases from J, the junction kept 4 bases outside the gene matches. The CDR3 is made up of 16 amino acids. The CDR3 region is CATSDGDRVDTGELFF. CDR3 coding DNA: TGTGCCACCAGTGATGGGGACAGGGTGGACACCGGGGAGCTGTTTTTT.

The chain is built from TRBV7-2 and TRBJ1-2; TRBD1 agrees at 8 bases. The CDR3 is made up of 18 amino acids. The germline gives CDR1 SGHTA, CDR2 FQGNSA. Trimming took 4 bases from V and 3 from J; bases not matched to a gene: 16. The CDR3 nucleotides read TGTGCCAGCAGCTCGTTTAAAACAGCAGGGGGCGCGTACTATGGCTACACCTTC. Translating gives CASSSFKTAGGAYYGYTF.

The rearrangement links TRBV5-6 to TRBJ2-7, with D possibly matching TRBD1 (6 bases). The CDR3 contains 12 residues. V was clipped by 3 bases and J by 5 bases, with 9 bases between them. CDR1 and CDR2 (germline): SGHDT, YYEEEE. CDR3 sequence (DNA): TGTGCCAGCAGCTCCCCAGGGGACGAGCAGTACTTC. Amino acids: CASSSPGDEQYF.

V usage is TRBV2 and J usage is TRBJ1-5; D is ambiguous. V shed 8 bases and J shed 2 bases, with 16 bases lying between them. The germline CDR1 and CDR2 sequences are SNHLY and FYNNEI. The CDR3 loop spans 15 amino acids. CDR3 sequence reads: CASAYAPLGNQPQHF. Written as DNA, the CDR3 is TGTGCCAGCGCCTACGCTCCCTTGGGCAATCAGCCCCAGCATTTT.

V usage is TRBV4-1 and J usage is TRBJ1-2; D is undetermined. The CDR3 is 15 residues long. CDR1 and CDR2 (germline): MGHRA, YSYEKL. V lost 4 bases to trimming and J lost 7 bases, with 19 bases between them. The CDR3, as DNA: TGCGCCAGCAGCCCGAGTCAAGTCGATCGGTCTGGCTACACCTTC. It specifies CASSPSQVDRSGYTF.

This sequence joins TRBV13 and TRBJ2-2; maybe TRBD2 (7 bases). This CDR3 contains 16 residues. Germline values: CDR1 PRHDT, CDR2 FYEKMQ (reference sequence). V lost 1 base, J lost 4 bases, and 13 bases lay in between. This CDR3 reads CASSLEGGRFTGELFF. The CDR3 nucleotides read TGTGCCAGCAGCTTAGAGGGGGGGCGCTTCACCGGGGAGCTGTTTTTT.

V and J are TRBV7-8 and TRBJ1-5; D gene ambiguous. The germline V gene has CDR1 SGHVS and CDR2 FQNEAQ. This CDR3 contains 15 residues. The V gene lost 1 base and the J gene lost 0 bases, with 7 bases spanning the gap. The CDR3 reads CASSLGRHSNQPQHF. The CDR3 DNA sequence: TGTGCCAGCAGCTTAGGCCGACATAGCAATCAGCCCCAGCATTTT.

The rearrangement uses TRBV6-1 and TRBJ1-5; no clear D gene. The CDR3 has 15 residues. Trimming shortened V by 2 bases and J by 7 bases, and 15 bases separated the two germline ends. CDR1 MNHNS and CDR2 SASEGT come from the germline V gene. Here the CDR3 DNA reads TGTGCCAGCAGTGAATTAATTGCCACGGGACAGCCCCAGCATTTT. It specifies CASSELIATGQPQHF.

The V call is TRBV5-4, the J call TRBJ1-2; D remains ambiguous. Per the germline V gene, CDR1 is SGHNT and CDR2 is YYREEE (reference sequence). The CDR3 sequence is 13 residues long. V was cut by 0 bases and J by 6 bases, with 9 bases left in between. Here the CDR3 reads CASSLGPRDGYTF. The CDR3 coding sequence is TGTGCCAGCAGCTTGGGGCCCCGTGATGGCTACACCTTC.

The rearrangement links TRBV7-8 to TRBJ1-4; D may be TRBD1 (6 bases). CDR1 is SGHVS, CDR2 FQNEAQ, per germline. V dropped 6 bases and J dropped 0 bases, with 20 bases sitting between them. The CDR3 totals 18 residues. Written as DNA, the CDR3 is TGTGCCAGCAGACACGAGGGCTGGGGGCCAGCAACTAATGAAAAACTGTTTTTT. Amino acid sequence: CASRHEGWGPATNEKLFF.

J is TRBJ1-4 and V is TRBV19, with 9 bases aligning to TRBD1. Unmatched junction bases numbered 5, after V lost 7 bases and J lost 2 bases. This CDR3 contains 15 residues. Germline assignment: CDR1 LNHDA and CDR2 SQIVND (reference sequence). This CDR3 reads CASMPQGATNEKLFF. CDR3 nucleotide sequence: TGTGCCAGTATGCCACAGGGGGCGACTAATGAAAAACTGTTTTTT. The variable domain in full, completed from reference TRBV19 and TRBJ1-4, reads DGGITQSPKYLFRKEGQNVTLSCEQNLNHDAMYWYRQDPGQGLRLIYYSQIVNDFQKGDIAEGYSVSREKKESFPLTVTSAQKNPTAFYLCASMPQGATNEKLFFGSGTQLSVL.

This chain links TRBV7-6 with TRBJ1-3; no clear D gene. CDR1 SGHVS and CDR2 FNYEAQ come from the germline V gene. Trimming stripped 3 bases from V and 2 bases from J, with 8 bases between. The CDR3 length is 14 residues. DNA for the CDR3: TGTGCCAGCAGCTTGACTGTTCCTGGAAACACCATATATTTT. It encodes CASSLTVPGNTIYF.

The chain is built from TRBV19 and TRBJ2-2; D perhaps matches TRBD2 (5 bases). The CDR3 covers 15 residues. Germline loops: CDR1 LNHDA, CDR2 SQIVND (reference sequence). The germline V and J ends were trimmed by 1 base and 0 bases, with 6 bases remaining between them. This CDR3 is CASSIAGTNTGELFF. Written as DNA, the CDR3 is TGTGCCAGTAGTATAGCGGGGACGAACACCGGGGAGCTGTTTTTT.

This clone was picked up a small number of times. The V call is TRBV6-5, the J call TRBJ2-7; D might be TRBD2 (5 bases). V was cut by 4 bases and J by 6 bases, with 10 bases left in between. Germline V CDR1 and CDR2: MNHEY, SVGAGI. The CDR3 consists of 12 residues. The CDR3 DNA reads TGTGCCAGCAGTTCCGCCCGGGGCGAGCAGTACTTC. This sequence encodes CASSSARGEQYF.

The rearrangement uses TRBV19 and TRBJ2-3, with TRBD2 matching 9 bases. The CDR3 has 18 amino acids. Germline V lookup: CDR1 LNHDA, CDR2 SQIVND (reference sequence). The V and J ends lost 0 bases and 0 bases, in that order; junction bases with no gene match: 7. The CDR3 loop is CASSIDTGSGGSTDTQYF. The CDR3, as DNA: TGTGCCAGTAGTATAGATACGGGGAGCGGGGGGAGCACAGATACGCAGTATTTT.

V is TRBV5-1 and J is TRBJ1-2, with D unresolved. The CDR3 is made up of 12 amino acids. Germline V CDR1 and CDR2: SGHRS, YFSETQ. V was trimmed by 4 bases and J by 8 bases, leaving 12 bases between them. As DNA, the CDR3 is TGCGCCAGCAGCACCCCAGGCTACGGCTACACCTTC. Translating it yields CASSTPGYGYTF.

The V gene is TRBV25-1, the J gene TRBJ1-5; 10 nucleotides line up with TRBD1. V gave up 4 bases and J gave up 7 bases; unmatched junction bases: 7. The CDR3 is made up of 15 amino acids. Germline lookup yields CDR1 MGHDK and CDR2 SYGVNS. The CDR3 reads CASSGGTGENQPQHF. The CDR3 region has the DNA TGTGCCAGCAGTGGGGGGACAGGGGAGAACCAGCCCCAGCATTTT.